A selection of T cell receptor beta chains follows, all from one sample in a study of circulating and synovial CD4+ cells in juvenile arthritis. The repertoire was sequenced with immunoSEQ multiplex PCR; TCRdb's copy has only in-frame clones and lacks some. Of some 3,000 clones in the sample, 82% were seen once. Sequencing was done on a sample of CD4+ T cells from synovial fluid. Receptors were obtained from a human donor with juvenile idiopathic arthritis. CDR3s include the opening cysteine and the closing phenylalanine or tryptophan. Fields, in order: D gene, V gene, clone size, J gene, CDR3 protein, CDR3 DNA. The D gene is left open where the match is weak. Clone sizes are given selectively: once, few, many, or a class where the clone is expanded.

TRBD2,TRBV5-4,-,TRBJ2-7,CASSLAAGPSSYEQYF,TGTGCCAGCAGCCTGGCAGCGGGGCCCAGCTCCTACGAGCAGTACTTC
-,TRBV30,-,TRBJ1-2,CAWSNSGYGYTF,TGTGCCTGGAGTAACTCCGGCTATGGCTACACCTTC
TRBD1,TRBV15,few,TRBJ2-5,CAVGQGRQETQYF,TGTGCCGTCGGACAGGGGCGGCAAGAGACCCAGTACTTC
-,TRBV28,-,TRBJ2-2,CASSLPAGDTGELFF,TGTGCCAGCAGTTTGCCCGCAGGGGACACCGGGGAGCTGTTTTTT
-,TRBV12-1,-,TRBJ2-7,CASSFVFRGRASYEQYF,TGTGCCAGCAGCTTTGTCTTCCGCGGGAGGGCCTCCTACGAGCAGTACTTC
-,TRBV6-5,-,TRBJ1-1,CASTKAGGHTEAFF,TGTGCCAGCACCAAGGCGGGCGGGCACACTGAAGCTTTCTTT
-,TRBV5-6,-,TRBJ2-7,CASSLGAGAYEQYF,TGTGCCAGCAGCTTGGGGGCAGGGGCCTACGAGCAGTACTTC
-,TRBV6-5,-,TRBJ1-5,CASSYRGSQPQHF,TGTGCCAGCAGTTACCGAGGTAGTCAGCCCCAGCATTTT
-,TRBV15,-,TRBJ1-2,CATSRDTTYDIISYGYTF,TGTGCCACCAGCAGAGATACCACATATGACATCATATCCTATGGCTACACCTTC
TRBD1,TRBV6-5,-,TRBJ1-2,CASTRDRGGYTF,TGTGCCAGCACCCGGGACAGGGGGGGCTACACCTTC
-,TRBV28,-,TRBJ1-4,CASSLLSGKVEKLFF,TGTGCCAGCAGTTTACTTTCAGGGAAAGTTGAAAAACTGTTTTTT
-,TRBV4-3,-,TRBJ2-1,CASSQEAGNEQFF,TGCGCCAGCAGCCAAGAAGCGGGCAATGAGCAGTTCTTC
TRBD1,TRBV28,once,TRBJ2-7,CATQTGASYEQYF,TGTGCCACGCAGACAGGGGCCTCCTACGAGCAGTACTTC
TRBD1,TRBV6-5,once,TRBJ1-2,CASSKWDRSYGYTF,TGTGCCAGCAGTAAATGGGACAGGTCCTATGGCTACACCTTC
-,TRBV28,-,TRBJ2-7,CASSLLSGLGEQYF,TGTGCCAGCAGTTTATTGTCAGGGCTCGGAGAGCAGTACTTC
-,TRBV2,-,TRBJ1-2,CASSEKKGAGYGYTF,TGTGCCAGCAGTGAAAAGAAGGGCGCGGGCTATGGCTACACCTTC
TRBD1,TRBV28,-,TRBJ1-1,CASRSRDRGLNTEAFF,TGTGCCAGCAGGTCCCGGGACAGGGGTTTGAACACTGAAGCTTTCTTT
TRBD2,TRBV18,-,TRBJ2-7,CASSPPGGGGEQYF,TGTGCCAGCTCACCACCGGGGGGGGGAGGCGAGCAGTACTTC
TRBD1,TRBV28,-,TRBJ2-2,CASSLPQGALSGELFF,TGTGCCAGCAGTTTGCCACAGGGGGCGCTGAGCGGGGAGCTGTTTTTT
-,TRBV4-3,-,TRBJ1-1,CASSQDTGRREAFF,TGCGCCAGCAGCCAAGATACAGGTCGGCGCGAAGCTTTCTTT
TRBD2,TRBV5-1,-,TRBJ2-5,CASSLALGTREETQYF,TGCGCCAGCAGCTTGGCCTTAGGGACTAGGGAAGAGACCCAGTACTTC
TRBD2,TRBV28,-,TRBJ2-7,CASRSGTTYEQYF,TGTGCCAGTCGTAGCGGGACTACCTACGAGCAGTACTTC
TRBD2,TRBV7-2,once,TRBJ2-3,CASSLGTSGGTDTQYF,TGTGCCAGCAGCTTAGGGACTAGCGGGGGCACAGATACGCAGTATTTT
TRBD1,TRBV23-1,once,TRBJ1-5,CASSQWRQGRPQPQHF,TGCGCCAGCAGTCAGTGGAGACAGGGCCGTCCTCAGCCCCAGCATTTT
-,TRBV11-2,-,TRBJ1-2,CASSQDGVYGYTF,TGTGCCAGCAGCCAAGACGGGGTTTATGGCTACACCTTC
TRBD1,TRBV6-1,-,TRBJ1-2,CASIRDRGYGYTF,TGTGCCAGCATTCGGGACAGGGGCTATGGCTACACCTTC
-,TRBV28,-,TRBJ1-2,CASSFRGYGYTF,TGTGCCAGCAGTTTCCGCGGGTATGGCTACACCTTC
-,TRBV27,once,TRBJ2-6,CASSLKQGLSSGANVLTF,TGTGCCAGCAGTTTAAAACAGGGTTTGAGCTCTGGGGCCAACGTCCTGACTTTC
TRBD2,TRBV5-1,few,TRBJ2-3,CASSPGGQRDTQYF,TGCGCCAGCAGCCCGGGGGGGCAGAGAGATACGCAGTATTTT
TRBD2,TRBV28,-,TRBJ2-2,CASTPLTSGRGVSNTGELFF,TGTGCCAGCACCCCCCTCACTAGCGGGAGAGGGGTCTCGAACACCGGGGAGCTGTTTTTT
-,TRBV27,-,TRBJ1-3,CASKDTRRNTIYF,TGTGCCAGCAAAGACACCAGGAGAAACACCATATATTTT
TRBD2,TRBV11-2,-,TRBJ2-7,CASSLVGGAYEQYF,TGTGCCAGCAGCTTAGTTGGGGGGGCCTACGAGCAGTACTTC
-,TRBV5-1,-,TRBJ1-5,CASSLASGNNQPQHF,TGCGCCAGCAGCTTGGCATCAGGGAACAATCAGCCCCAGCATTTT
-,TRBV29-1,-,TRBJ1-4,CSVDVGGSGNEKLFF,TGCAGCGTTGACGTCGGGGGTTCGGGTAATGAAAAACTGTTTTTT
-,TRBV11-2,once,TRBJ2-7,CASSTGYEQYF,TGTGCCAGCAGCACAGGGTACGAGCAGTACTTC
TRBD1,TRBV7-9,-,TRBJ2-7,CASTPRGPDEQYF,TGTGCCAGCACCCCGAGGGGGCCTGACGAGCAGTACTTC
-,TRBV21-1,few,TRBJ2-5,CASSPHPRETQYF,TGTGCCAGCAGCCCTCATCCTAGGGAGACCCAGTACTTC
-,TRBV10-3,-,TRBJ2-5,CAIRAPDRTGETQYF,TGTGCCATCAGGGCCCCCGACAGGACGGGGGAGACCCAGTACTTC
TRBD1,TRBV7-9,-,TRBJ1-1,CASSLGQGVGAEAFF,TGTGCCAGCAGCTTAGGCCAGGGGGTAGGGGCTGAAGCTTTCTTT
-,TRBV6-5,-,TRBJ2-1,CASRREVYNEQFF,TGTGCCAGCAGGAGGGAGGTATACAATGAGCAGTTCTTC
TRBD2,TRBV18,-,TRBJ2-1,CASSPVGRDYNEQFF,TGTGCCAGCTCACCAGTAGGGAGGGACTACAATGAGCAGTTCTTC
-,TRBV29-1,-,TRBJ2-1,CSVGHYNEQFF,TGCAGCGTTGGACACTACAATGAGCAGTTCTTC
TRBD1,TRBV7-3,-,TRBJ2-3,CASSPTGNTDTQYF,TGTGCCAGCAGCCCGACAGGGAACACAGATACGCAGTATTTT
TRBD1,TRBV4-3,-,TRBJ2-2,CASSQDRGQVTGELFF,TGCGCCAGCAGCCAGGACAGGGGGCAAGTAACCGGGGAGCTGTTTTTT
TRBD2,TRBV28,large,TRBJ2-1,CASIPPGGGGADEQFF,TGTGCCAGCATTCCCCCGGGGGGCGGGGGGGCTGATGAGCAGTTCTTC
TRBD1,TRBV7-2,-,TRBJ1-2,CASSLEQGVYGYTF,TGTGCCAGCAGCTTAGAGCAGGGGGTTTATGGCTACACCTTC
-,TRBV5-6,-,TRBJ1-6,CASSLAGVGDNSPLHF,TGTGCCAGCAGCTTGGCCGGGGTTGGGGATAATTCACCCCTCCACTTT
-,TRBV6-6,-,TRBJ1-1,CASSYGRGNTEAFF,TGTGCCAGCAGTTATGGGCGGGGGAACACTGAAGCTTTCTTT
-,TRBV30,-,TRBJ2-6,CAWSVGVTSGANVLTF,TGTGCCTGGAGTGTAGGGGTTACCTCCGGGGCCAACGTCCTGACTTTC
-,TRBV6-5,-,TRBJ2-3,CASSHTDTQYF,TGTGCCAGCAGTCACACAGATACGCAGTATTTT
TRBD2,TRBV4-1,-,TRBJ2-1,CASSPSMTSGYEQFF,TGCGCCAGCAGCCCATCCATGACTAGCGGGTATGAGCAGTTCTTC
TRBD2,TRBV7-6,-,TRBJ2-1,CASSLAQSSGGENEQFF,TGTGCCAGCAGCTTAGCGCAATCTAGCGGGGGGGAAAATGAGCAGTTCTTC
-,TRBV7-2,-,TRBJ2-1,CASSLMAASSYNEQFF,TGTGCCAGCAGCTTAATGGCGGCTAGCTCCTACAATGAGCAGTTCTTC
TRBD1,TRBV7-2,-,TRBJ1-4,CASSPGGSNEKLFF,TGTGCCAGCAGCCCAGGGGGGTCTAATGAAAAACTGTTTTTT
-,TRBV7-8,-,TRBJ2-1,CASSLGWERVNEQFF,TGTGCCAGCAGCTTAGGTTGGGAGCGGGTAAATGAGCAGTTCTTC
TRBD2,TRBV28,-,TRBJ2-2,CSSSFPGRVAGELFF,TGTTCCAGCAGTTTCCCGGGGAGGGTAGCCGGGGAGCTGTTTTTT
TRBD1,TRBV27,-,TRBJ1-2,CASSPRQGRESGYTF,TGTGCCAGCAGTCCTAGACAGGGAAGGGAGAGTGGCTACACCTTC
-,TRBV7-9,-,TRBJ2-1,CASAFTSYNEQFF,TGTGCCAGCGCGTTCACTAGCTACAATGAGCAGTTCTTC
TRBD1,TRBV25-1,few,TRBJ1-2,CASSEKGAYEGGYTF,TGTGCCAGCAGTGAGAAGGGGGCGTATGAGGGGGGCTACACCTTC